Shown below are 17 T cell receptor beta chains from a single sample sequenced in a study of CD8+ T cells in alopecia areata listed by TCRdb under 2018. Library generation was performed with the immunoSEQ multiplex PCR assay. For TCR sequencing, RNA was extracted from every sample and reverse transcribed into cDNA to serve as template. TCRdb took this table from immuneACCESS and kept in-frame rearrangements with V and J called. Such tables lack part of the clones; where checked against another copy, unresolved V genes explain under half of the gap, and the rest is unexplained. A total of 150,000 to 200,000 clones appear in this sample, 50% to 65% of them only once. 4.5% to 5% of the sample is held by the ten biggest clonotypes. Material for sequencing was CD4+ T cells sorted from blood. These receptors were collected from a human donor in good health.

This chain links TRBV29-1 with TRBJ2-1; 13 bases are a match to TRBD2. The CDR3 consists of 14 residues. CDR1 and CDR2 (germline): SQVTM, ANQGSEA. After removal of 1 base from V and 9 bases from J, the junction contained 3 bases not matched to a gene. The CDR3 is CSVEGLAGGSEQFF. CDR3 DNA: TGCAGCGTTGAAGGACTAGCGGGAGGTTCTGAGCAGTTCTTC.

The chain combines TRBV11-2 with TRBJ2-7; 9 bases fit TRBD2. Germline assignment: CDR1 SGHAT and CDR2 FQNNGV. The CDR3 is 13 residues long. The V and J ends lost 6 bases and 4 bases, in that order; junction bases with no gene match: 4. The CDR3 coding sequence is TGTGCCAGCAGGGCTAGCGGGGATTACGAGCAGTACTTC. Translated: CASRASGDYEQYF.

The chain couples TRBV6-5 to TRBJ2-3; 7 bases align to TRBD2. The CDR3 sequence is 14 residues long. CDR1 and CDR2 from the germline V gene are MNHEY and SVGAGI. The ends lost 2 bases at V and 3 bases at J; junction bases unmatched: 2. The CDR3 protein is CASSYRRETDTQYF. In DNA form, the CDR3 reads TGTGCCAGCAGTTACAGGCGGGAGACAGATACGCAGTATTTT.

The rearrangement links TRBV7-9 to TRBJ2-1; either TRBD1 or TRBD2 may fit D (5 bases each). V was cut by 6 bases and J by 10 bases, with 19 bases left in between. Germline-derived CDR1 and CDR2 are SEHNR and FQNEAQ (reference sequence). This CDR3 has 14 residues. CDR3 loop: CASRATGDPGEQFF. Here the CDR3 DNA reads TGTGCCAGCAGGGCCACCGGGGACCCTGGGGAGCAGTTCTTC.

In its sample, this clone was seen once. The V and J genes are TRBV25-1 and TRBJ2-2; D not certain. Germline V gene sequence: CDR1 MGHDK, CDR2 SYGVNS. V was cut by 2 bases and J by 3 bases, with 1 base left in between. The CDR3 has 12 amino acids. DNA for the CDR3: TGTGCCAGCAGTGAACACACCGGGGAGCTGTTTTTT. It encodes CASSEHTGELFF.

The rearrangement uses TRBV29-1 and TRBJ2-7, with 10 positions matching TRBD2. The germline V gene encodes CDR1 SQVTM and CDR2 ANQGSEA. CDR3 length: 15 amino acids. Losses at the gene ends were 1 base for V and 4 bases for J; bases not matched to a gene: 7. Written as DNA, the CDR3 is TGCAGCGTTGAAGCACTAGCGGGAAAAGCGTACGAGCAGTACTTC. Residues: CSVEALAGKAYEQYF.

This clone was counted a few times. The chain carries TRBV5-1 and TRBJ2-5; no firm D call. CDR1 and CDR2 from the germline V gene are SGHRS and YFSETQ. V shed 1 base and J shed 3 bases, with 7 bases lying between them. The CDR3 is made up of 13 amino acids. The CDR3 loop reads CASSLSLEETQYF. The CDR3 coding sequence is TGCGCCAGCAGCTTGAGTCTAGAAGAGACCCAGTACTTC.

J is TRBJ2-3 and V is TRBV5-1, with D unresolved. CDR3 length: 13 residues. CDR1 SGHRS and CDR2 YFSETQ come from the germline V gene. Trimming left V 5 bases short and J 5 bases short, with 12 bases between. The CDR3 bases are TGCGCCAGCAGATTATACCGTGGAGATACGCAGTATTTT. Amino acids: CASRLYRGDTQYF.

V and J are TRBV2 and TRBJ2-7; D not certain. Germline CDR1 and CDR2: SNHLY and FYNNEI. V was shortened by 6 bases and J by 4 bases, with 19 bases between the two germline ends. The CDR3 is 15 residues long. The CDR3 bases are TGTGCCAGCAGGGATCCCCCTAGAAGGTGGTACGAGCAGTACTTC. Its protein is CASRDPPRRWYEQYF.

This chain connects TRBV15 to TRBJ2-5; D not certain. In germline, CDR1 is LNHNV, CDR2 YYDKDF (reference sequence). The germline V and J ends were trimmed by 0 bases and 5 bases, with 10 bases remaining between them. This CDR3 is built from 14 residues. This CDR3 reads CATSRDRSAETQYF. CDR3 DNA sequence: TGTGCCACCAGCAGAGATAGGAGCGCGGAGACCCAGTACTTC. Filled out from reference TRBV15 and TRBJ2-5, the complete variable domain reads DAMVIQNPRYQVTQFGKPVTLSCSQTLNHNVMYWYQQKSSQAPKLLFHYYDKDFNNEADTPDNFQSRRPNTSFCFLDIRSPGLGDTAMYLCATSRDRSAETQYFGPGTRLLVL.

This clone occurred a few times. J is TRBJ2-3 and V is TRBV29-1; 7 positions match TRBD2. Germline-derived CDR1 and CDR2 are SQVTM and ANQGSEA. The junction had 6 bases not matched to a gene; V was cut back by 8 bases and J by 4 bases. CDR3 length: 12 residues. The CDR3 DNA reads TGCAGCTCGGAGGGAGGGCCAGATACGCAGTATTTT. Protein sequence: CSSEGGPDTQYF.

The J gene is TRBJ2-1, the V gene TRBV30; D is ambiguous. The germline CDR1 and CDR2 sequences are GTSNPN and SVGIG (reference sequence). V was cut by 5 bases and J by 0 bases, with 11 bases left in between. The CDR3 extends over 14 amino acids. This CDR3 reads CAWGRRSSYNEQFF. CDR3 DNA sequence: TGTGCCTGGGGTCGGCGGAGCTCCTACAATGAGCAGTTCTTC. The full variable domain, in which reference TRBV30 and TRBJ2-1 provide the parts outside the CDR3, is SQTIHQWPATLVQPVGSPLSLECTVEGTSNPNLYWYRQAAGRGLQLLFYSVGIGQISSEVPQNLSASRPQDRQFILSSKKLLLSDSGFYLCAWGRRSSYNEQFFGPGTRLTVL.

V and J are TRBV28 and TRBJ2-1, with D perhaps matching TRBD1 (6 bases). Trimming stripped 7 bases from V and 5 bases from J, with 12 bases between. The CDR3 has 13 amino acids. Looked up from germline, CDR1 is MDHEN and CDR2 is SYDVKM. As DNA, the CDR3 is TGTGCCAGCACCCGGACAGTTCACAATGAGCAGTTCTTC. Protein sequence: CASTRTVHNEQFF.

This chain joins TRBV5-1 and TRBJ2-1; D tentatively fits TRBD1 or TRBD2 (7 bases each). The CDR3 spans 14 residues. Trimming took 5 bases from V and 8 from J, leaving 17 bases between them. From germline, CDR1 is SGHRS and CDR2 YFSETQ. CDR3 DNA sequence: TGCGCCAGCAGGAACCAGGGAGGGGGCGATGAGCAGTTCTTC. This gives the protein CASRNQGGGDEQFF.

The chain links TRBV28 to TRBJ2-7, with a weak D call TRBD2 (6 bases). The CDR3 has 14 residues. CDR1 MDHEN and CDR2 SYDVKM come from the germline V gene. V lost 4 bases to trimming and J lost 7 bases, with 17 bases between them. The CDR3 loop is CASSSPSGVGEQYF. DNA of the CDR3: TGTGCCAGCAGTTCCCCTTCGGGAGTGGGTGAGCAGTACTTC.

This clone was seen more than once but under ten times. CDR3 in DNA: TGTGCCAGCAGCAAAAACGGACAGGGGAGTGGTGAAGCTTTCTTT. The encoded protein is CASSKNGQGSGEAFF. This rearrangement joins TRBV7-9 to TRBJ1-1, with 9 bases aligning to TRBD1. The CDR3 sequence is 15 residues long. Per the germline V gene, CDR1 is SEHNR and CDR2 is FQNEAQ (reference sequence). V was pared by 5 bases and J by 7 bases, with 11 bases of the junction left unmatched.

This clone has more than one count but fewer than ten. The chain uses TRBV29-1 and TRBJ2-7; a possible D gene is TRBD1 (6 bases). The CDR3 is 16 residues long. Germline-derived CDR1 and CDR2 are SQVTM and ANQGSEA. With 6 bases removed from V and 2 bases from J, the gap between germline ends came to 23 bases. The CDR3 DNA reads as TGCAGCGTATCTCCTACCAACCAGGGGACCCCCTACGAGCAGTACTTC. It translates to CSVSPTNQGTPYEQYF.